A selection of T cell receptor beta chains follows, all from one sample in a study of blood T cell repertoires in COVID-19. Repertoires were generated with immunoSEQ multiplex PCR, while TCRdb's copy carries only in-frame clones and drops some. The sample yields about 83,000 clones, roughly 90% seen once. Sequencing used peripheral blood. The receptors were sampled from a woman in her 50s with active or convalescent COVID-19. Each CDR3 is given with its conserved first and last residue. The D gene is left open where the match is weak. Part of the rows lack a size; the others show once, few, many or a class for expanded clones.

v_call: TRBV19
d_call: .
cdr3_length: 14
j_call: TRBJ1-1
clone_size: .
cdr3_aa: CASSMGGSNTEAFF
cdr3_nt: TGTGCCAGTAGCATGGGGGGGTCGAACACTGAAGCTTTCTTT

v_call: TRBV4-2
d_call: TRBD1
cdr3_length: 13
j_call: TRBJ2-7
clone_size: .
cdr3_aa: CASRDRINYEQYF
cdr3_nt: TGTGCCAGCAGGGACAGGATCAACTACGAGCAGTACTTC

v_call: TRBV6-5
d_call: .
cdr3_length: 15
j_call: TRBJ2-3
clone_size: once
cdr3_aa: CASSSENGGRDTQYF
cdr3_nt: TGTGCCAGCAGCTCCGAGAACGGGGGGCGAGATACGCAGTATTTT

v_call: TRBV19
d_call: .
cdr3_length: 15
j_call: TRBJ1-1
clone_size: .
cdr3_aa: CASSPFGAQNTEAFF
cdr3_nt: TGTGCCAGTAGTCCTTTTGGGGCGCAGAACACTGAAGCTTTCTTT

v_call: TRBV2
d_call: TRBD1
cdr3_length: 15
j_call: TRBJ1-2
clone_size: few
cdr3_aa: CASSPEGQGVDGYTF
cdr3_nt: TGTGCCAGCAGTCCCGAGGGACAGGGGGTGGATGGCTACACCTTC

v_call: TRBV7-9
d_call: TRBD2
cdr3_length: 18
j_call: TRBJ2-3
clone_size: .
cdr3_aa: CASSSRTSGGRSTDTQYF
cdr3_nt: TGTGCCAGCAGCTCCAGGACTAGCGGGGGAAGGAGCACAGATACGCAGTATTTT

v_call: TRBV6-2/TRBV6-3
d_call: .
cdr3_length: 12
j_call: TRBJ2-1
clone_size: .
cdr3_aa: CASSGAYVEQFF
cdr3_nt: TGTGCCAGCAGTGGGGCCTATGTGGAGCAGTTCTTC

v_call: TRBV7-9
d_call: TRBD1
cdr3_length: 18
j_call: TRBJ2-5
clone_size: .
cdr3_aa: CASSFDRTGRLGLETQYF
cdr3_nt: TGTGCCAGCAGCTTCGATCGGACAGGGCGACTGGGTTTAGAGACCCAGTACTTC

v_call: TRBV7-8
d_call: .
cdr3_length: 16
j_call: TRBJ1-5
clone_size: .
cdr3_aa: CASSPQGRGFNQPQHF
cdr3_nt: TGTGCCAGCAGCCCCCAAGGAAGGGGTTTCAATCAGCCCCAGCATTTT

v_call: TRBV5-1
d_call: TRBD2
cdr3_length: 16
j_call: TRBJ2-5
clone_size: .
cdr3_aa: CASSRNGASGKETQYF
cdr3_nt: TGCGCCAGCAGTCGTAACGGGGCTAGCGGTAAAGAGACCCAGTACTTC

v_call: TRBV4-3
d_call: TRBD1
cdr3_length: 14
j_call: TRBJ1-1
clone_size: once
cdr3_aa: CASSQTTGGSEAFF
cdr3_nt: TGCGCCAGCAGCCAAACGACAGGGGGGTCTGAAGCTTTCTTT

v_call: TRBV20-1
d_call: .
cdr3_length: 11
j_call: TRBJ2-1
clone_size: .
cdr3_aa: CSARRRTEQFF
cdr3_nt: TGCAGTGCTAGAAGACGGACAGAGCAGTTCTTC

v_call: TRBV19
d_call: .
cdr3_length: 15
j_call: TRBJ2-7
clone_size: .
cdr3_aa: CASSMGQGVTYEQYF
cdr3_nt: TGTGCCAGTAGTATGGGGCAGGGTGTAACCTACGAGCAGTACTTC

v_call: TRBV7-2
d_call: .
cdr3_length: 14
j_call: TRBJ1-3
clone_size: .
cdr3_aa: CASTNPGVGNTIYF
cdr3_nt: TGTGCCAGCACCAACCCAGGGGTCGGAAACACCATATATTTT

v_call: TRBV6-2/TRBV6-3
d_call: .
cdr3_length: 13
j_call: TRBJ1-1
clone_size: .
cdr3_aa: CASSRQENTEAFF
cdr3_nt: TGTGCCAGCAGCCGACAAGAGAACACTGAAGCTTTCTTT

v_call: TRBV3-1/TRBV3-2
d_call: .
cdr3_length: 14
j_call: TRBJ1-4
clone_size: .
cdr3_aa: CASNFRGKNEKLFF
cdr3_nt: TGTGCCAGCAACTTCAGGGGAAAGAATGAAAAACTGTTTTTT

v_call: TRBV6-5
d_call: .
cdr3_length: 14
j_call: TRBJ1-3
clone_size: .
cdr3_aa: CASSTRQTGNTIYF
cdr3_nt: TGTGCCAGCAGTACTCGACAAACTGGAAACACCATATATTTT

v_call: TRBV6-5
d_call: TRBD1
cdr3_length: 14
j_call: TRBJ1-2
clone_size: .
cdr3_aa: CASRIGTANYGYTF
cdr3_nt: TGTGCCAGCAGGATCGGGACAGCTAACTATGGCTACACCTTC

v_call: TRBV7-2
d_call: .
cdr3_length: 14
j_call: TRBJ1-4
clone_size: .
cdr3_aa: CASSLGGANEKLFF
cdr3_nt: TGTGCCAGCAGCTTAGGGGGGGCTAATGAAAAACTGTTTTTT

v_call: TRBV7-2
d_call: .
cdr3_length: 14
j_call: TRBJ1-2
clone_size: .
cdr3_aa: CASSPTVLSYGYTF
cdr3_nt: TGTGCCAGCAGCCCGACAGTTCTTTCATATGGCTACACCTTC

v_call: TRBV29-1
d_call: .
cdr3_length: 12
j_call: TRBJ1-5
clone_size: .
cdr3_aa: CSVRGSNQPQHF
cdr3_nt: TGCAGCGTCCGGGGAAGCAATCAGCCCCAGCATTTT

v_call: TRBV15
d_call: .
cdr3_length: 14
j_call: TRBJ1-1
clone_size: few
cdr3_aa: CATSREAGYTEAFF
cdr3_nt: TGTGCCACCAGCAGAGAAGCGGGGTACACTGAAGCTTTCTTT

v_call: TRBV14
d_call: TRBD1
cdr3_length: 16
j_call: TRBJ2-7
clone_size: .
cdr3_aa: CASSQGPWTGSYEQYF
cdr3_nt: TGTGCCAGCAGCCAAGGCCCCTGGACAGGCTCCTACGAGCAGTACTTC

v_call: TRBV13
d_call: TRBD2
cdr3_length: 19
j_call: TRBJ2-1
clone_size: .
cdr3_aa: CASSPSSRGAFTSYNEQFF
cdr3_nt: TGTGCCAGCAGCCCTAGTTCGCGGGGGGCCTTTACCTCCTACAATGAGCAGTTCTTC

v_call: TRBV19
d_call: TRBD1
cdr3_length: 15
j_call: TRBJ1-1
clone_size: .
cdr3_aa: CASSMGDRINTEAFF
cdr3_nt: TGTGCCAGTAGTATGGGGGACAGGATCAACACTGAAGCTTTCTTT

v_call: TRBV29-1
d_call: .
cdr3_length: 11
j_call: TRBJ2-2
clone_size: few
cdr3_aa: CGGVATGELFF
cdr3_nt: TGCGGAGGGGTGGCCACCGGGGAGCTGTTTTTT

v_call: TRBV6-2/TRBV6-3
d_call: .
cdr3_length: 15
j_call: TRBJ1-5
clone_size: .
cdr3_aa: CASSSGGRGNQPQHF
cdr3_nt: TGTGCCAGCAGTTCGGGTGGCAGGGGTAACCAGCCCCAGCATTTT

v_call: TRBV7-2
d_call: TRBD1
cdr3_length: 14
j_call: TRBJ1-1
clone_size: .
cdr3_aa: CASSLRQGAGEAFF
cdr3_nt: TGTGCCAGCAGCTTACGACAGGGGGCGGGTGAAGCTTTCTTT

v_call: TRBV4-3
d_call: TRBD2
cdr3_length: 20
j_call: TRBJ2-1
clone_size: .
cdr3_aa: CASSQATYRTSGGVYNEQFF
cdr3_nt: TGCGCCAGCAGCCAAGCTACATATCGGACTAGCGGGGGGGTTTACAATGAGCAGTTCTTC

v_call: TRBV6-1
d_call: .
cdr3_length: 16
j_call: TRBJ2-1
clone_size: .
cdr3_aa: CASSEDQQGGYNEQFF
cdr3_nt: TGTGCCAGCAGTGAGGACCAACAGGGGGGGTACAATGAGCAGTTCTTC

v_call: TRBV19
d_call: TRBD2
cdr3_length: 13
j_call: TRBJ2-1
clone_size: once
cdr3_aa: CASSGRGGIEQFF
cdr3_nt: TGTGCCAGTAGTGGGCGGGGGGGGATTGAGCAGTTCTTC

v_call: TRBV7-2
d_call: TRBD2
cdr3_length: 13
j_call: TRBJ2-1
clone_size: .
cdr3_aa: CATGGAVYNEQFF
cdr3_nt: TGTGCCACGGGGGGGGCCGTCTATAATGAGCAGTTCTTC

v_call: TRBV12-5
d_call: .
cdr3_length: 15
j_call: TRBJ2-1
clone_size: .
cdr3_aa: CASGFMTRPNNEQFF
cdr3_nt: TGTGCTAGTGGTTTTATGACAAGACCTAACAATGAGCAGTTCTTC

v_call: TRBV2
d_call: .
cdr3_length: 17
j_call: TRBJ1-3
clone_size: .
cdr3_aa: CASSEAQGHLTGNTIYF
cdr3_nt: TGTGCCAGCAGTGAAGCTCAGGGACACTTGACTGGAAACACCATATATTTT

v_call: TRBV4-3
d_call: TRBD2
cdr3_length: 16
j_call: TRBJ2-7
clone_size: once
cdr3_aa: CASSQDLSGAVYEQYF
cdr3_nt: TGCGCCAGCAGCCAAGATCTTAGCGGGGCGGTGTACGAGCAGTACTTC

v_call: TRBV7-6
d_call: .
cdr3_length: 16
j_call: TRBJ2-1
clone_size: .
cdr3_aa: CASSLGGGLSYNEQFF
cdr3_nt: TGTGCCAGCAGCTTAGGGGGGGGCCTCTCCTACAATGAGCAGTTCTTC

v_call: TRBV7-7
d_call: TRBD2
cdr3_length: 15
j_call: TRBJ2-1
clone_size: .
cdr3_aa: CASSPGTSGYNEQFF
cdr3_nt: TGTGCTAGCAGTCCCGGGACTAGCGGGTACAATGAGCAGTTCTTC

v_call: TRBV5-1
d_call: .
cdr3_length: 14
j_call: TRBJ1-6
clone_size: .
cdr3_aa: CASRGGLDNSPLHF
cdr3_nt: TGCGCCAGCAGAGGGGGACTAGATAATTCACCCCTCCACTTT

v_call: TRBV25-1
d_call: TRBD1
cdr3_length: 14
j_call: TRBJ2-5
clone_size: .
cdr3_aa: CASSDRTGAETQYF
cdr3_nt: TGTGCCAGCAGTGATCGGACAGGTGCCGAGACCCAGTACTTC

v_call: TRBV19
d_call: TRBD1
cdr3_length: 18
j_call: TRBJ1-1
clone_size: .
cdr3_aa: CASRRTGTGFFRNTEAFF
cdr3_nt: TGTGCCAGTAGACGAACCGGGACAGGGTTTTTTAGGAACACTGAAGCTTTCTTT

v_call: TRBV7-2
d_call: .
cdr3_length: 18
j_call: TRBJ2-6
clone_size: .
cdr3_aa: CASSARSTGFSGANVLTF
cdr3_nt: TGTGCCAGCAGCGCGCGGTCAACCGGGTTCTCTGGGGCCAACGTCCTGACTTTC